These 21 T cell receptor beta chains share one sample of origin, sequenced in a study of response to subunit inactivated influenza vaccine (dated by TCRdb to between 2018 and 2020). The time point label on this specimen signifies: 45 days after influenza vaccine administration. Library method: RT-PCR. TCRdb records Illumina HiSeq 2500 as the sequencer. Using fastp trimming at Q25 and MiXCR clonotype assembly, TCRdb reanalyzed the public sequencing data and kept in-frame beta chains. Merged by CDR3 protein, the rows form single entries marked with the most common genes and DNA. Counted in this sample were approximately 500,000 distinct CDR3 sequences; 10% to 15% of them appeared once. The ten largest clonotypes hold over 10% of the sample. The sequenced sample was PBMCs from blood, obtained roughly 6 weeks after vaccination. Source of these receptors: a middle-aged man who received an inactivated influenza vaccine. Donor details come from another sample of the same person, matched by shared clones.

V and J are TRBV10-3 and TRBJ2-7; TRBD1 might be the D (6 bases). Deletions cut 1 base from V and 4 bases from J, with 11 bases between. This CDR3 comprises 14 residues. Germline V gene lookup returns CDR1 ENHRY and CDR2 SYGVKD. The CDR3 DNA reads TGTGCCATCAGTGAGTACAGGGAGATATACGAGCAGTACTTC. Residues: CAISEYREIYEQYF.

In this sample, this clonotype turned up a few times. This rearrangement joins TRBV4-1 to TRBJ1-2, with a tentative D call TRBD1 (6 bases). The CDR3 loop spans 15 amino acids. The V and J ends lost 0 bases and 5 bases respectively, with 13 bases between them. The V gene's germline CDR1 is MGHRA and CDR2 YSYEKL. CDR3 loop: CASSQDWTVLYGYTF. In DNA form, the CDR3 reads TGCGCCAGCAGCCAAGATTGGACAGTTCTTTATGGCTACACCTTC.

CDR3 region: CASSLGHPTYEQYF. In nucleotides, the CDR3 is TGCGCCAGCAGCTTGGGGCACCCAACCTACGAGCAGTACTTC. V usage is TRBV5-1 and J usage is TRBJ2-7, with D unclear. Germline CDR1 SGHRS, CDR2 YFSETQ. The CDR3 contains 14 residues. Trimming pared 0 bases from V and 2 bases from J, leaving 9 bases between.

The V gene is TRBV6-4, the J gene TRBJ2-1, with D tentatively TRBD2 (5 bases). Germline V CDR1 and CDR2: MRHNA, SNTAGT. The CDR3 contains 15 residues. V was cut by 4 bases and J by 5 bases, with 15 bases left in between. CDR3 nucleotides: TGTGCCAGCAGTGGGGGAGACTTTGGACACAATGAGCAGTTCTTC. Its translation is CASSGGDFGHNEQFF.

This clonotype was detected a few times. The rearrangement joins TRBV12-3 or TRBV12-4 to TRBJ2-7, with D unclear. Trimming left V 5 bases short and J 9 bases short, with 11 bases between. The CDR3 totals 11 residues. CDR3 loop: CASSPDGRQYF. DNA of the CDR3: TGTGCCAGCAGTCCCGACGGAAGGCAGTACTTC.

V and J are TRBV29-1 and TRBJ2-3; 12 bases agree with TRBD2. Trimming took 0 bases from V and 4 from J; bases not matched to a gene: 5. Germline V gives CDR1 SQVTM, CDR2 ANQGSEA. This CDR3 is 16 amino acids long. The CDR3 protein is CSVEDQLAGGPDTQYF. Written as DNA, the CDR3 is TGCAGCGTTGAAGATCAACTAGCGGGAGGCCCAGATACGCAGTATTTT.

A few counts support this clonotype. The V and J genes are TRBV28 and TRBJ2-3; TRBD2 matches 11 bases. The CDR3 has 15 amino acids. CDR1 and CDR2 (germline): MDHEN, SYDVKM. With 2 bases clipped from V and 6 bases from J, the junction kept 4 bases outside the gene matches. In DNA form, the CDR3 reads TGTGCCAGCAGTTTACCGGGACTAGCGGTTGATACGCAGTATTTT. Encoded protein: CASSLPGLAVDTQYF.

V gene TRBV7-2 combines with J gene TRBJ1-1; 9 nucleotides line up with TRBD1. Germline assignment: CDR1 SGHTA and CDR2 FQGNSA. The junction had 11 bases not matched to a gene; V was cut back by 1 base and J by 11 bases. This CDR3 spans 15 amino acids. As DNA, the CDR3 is TGTGCCAGCAGCTTAGTCGGGACAGGGAGATTTGCTGCTTTCTTT. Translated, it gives CASSLVGTGRFAAFF.

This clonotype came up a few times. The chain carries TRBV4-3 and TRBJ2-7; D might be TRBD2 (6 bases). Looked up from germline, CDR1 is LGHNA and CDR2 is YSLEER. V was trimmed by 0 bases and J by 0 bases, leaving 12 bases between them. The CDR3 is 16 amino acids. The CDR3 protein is CASSQDIGSGSYEQYF. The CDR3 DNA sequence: TGCGCCAGCAGCCAAGATATTGGTAGCGGCTCCTACGAGCAGTACTTC.

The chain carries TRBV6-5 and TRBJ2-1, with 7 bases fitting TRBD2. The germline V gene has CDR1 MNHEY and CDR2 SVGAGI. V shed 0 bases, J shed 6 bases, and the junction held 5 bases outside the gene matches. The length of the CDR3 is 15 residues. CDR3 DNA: TGTGCCAGCAGTTACTCGGCGGGAGCTGCCAATGAGCAGTTCTTC. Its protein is CASSYSAGAANEQFF.

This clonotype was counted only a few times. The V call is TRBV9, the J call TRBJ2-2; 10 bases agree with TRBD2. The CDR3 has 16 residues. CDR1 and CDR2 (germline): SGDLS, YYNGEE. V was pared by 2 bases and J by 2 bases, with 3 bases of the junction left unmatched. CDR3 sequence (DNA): TGTGCCAGCAGCGTCCGACTAGCGGGCAACACCGGGGAGCTGTTTTTT. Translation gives CASSVRLAGNTGELFF.

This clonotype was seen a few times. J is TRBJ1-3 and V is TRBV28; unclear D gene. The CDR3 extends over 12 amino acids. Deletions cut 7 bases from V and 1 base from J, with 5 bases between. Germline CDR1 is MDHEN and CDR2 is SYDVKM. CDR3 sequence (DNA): TGTGCCAGCATGGGTTCTGGAAACACCATATATTTT. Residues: CASMGSGNTIYF. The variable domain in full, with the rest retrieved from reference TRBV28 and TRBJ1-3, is DVKVTQSSRYLVKRTGEKVFLECVQDMDHENMFWYRQDPGLGLRLIYFSYDVKMKEKGDIPEGYSVSREKKERFSLILESASTNQTSMYLCASMGSGNTIYFGEGSWLTVV.

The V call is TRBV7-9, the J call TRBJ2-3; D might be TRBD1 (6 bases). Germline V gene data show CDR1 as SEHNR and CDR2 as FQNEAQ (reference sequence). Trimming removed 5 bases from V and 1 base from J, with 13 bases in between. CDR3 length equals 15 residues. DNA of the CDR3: TGTGCCAGCAGCACCCCACAGGGAGGCACAGATACGCAGTATTTT. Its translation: CASSTPQGGTDTQYF.

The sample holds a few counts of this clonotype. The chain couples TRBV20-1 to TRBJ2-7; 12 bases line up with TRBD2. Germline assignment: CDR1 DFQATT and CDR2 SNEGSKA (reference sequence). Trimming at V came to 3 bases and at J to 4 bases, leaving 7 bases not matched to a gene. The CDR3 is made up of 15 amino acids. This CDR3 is CSASDLAGGFYEQYF. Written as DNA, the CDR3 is TGCAGTGCTAGTGATCTAGCGGGGGGGTTTTACGAGCAGTACTTC.

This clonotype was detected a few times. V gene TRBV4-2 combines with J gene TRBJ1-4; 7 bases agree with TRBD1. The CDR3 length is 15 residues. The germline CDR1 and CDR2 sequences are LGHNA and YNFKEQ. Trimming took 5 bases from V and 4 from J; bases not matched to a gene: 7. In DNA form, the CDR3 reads TGTGCCAGCAGCTTGACAGGGCTTATTAATGAAAAACTGTTTTTT. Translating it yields CASSLTGLINEKLFF.

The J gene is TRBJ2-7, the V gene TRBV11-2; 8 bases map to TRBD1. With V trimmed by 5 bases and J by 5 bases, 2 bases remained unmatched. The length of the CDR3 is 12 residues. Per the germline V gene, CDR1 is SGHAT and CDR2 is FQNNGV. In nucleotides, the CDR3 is TGTGCCAGCAGCGAGGACAGGGACGAGCAGTACTTC. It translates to CASSEDRDEQYF. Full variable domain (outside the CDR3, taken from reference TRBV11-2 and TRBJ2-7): EAGVAQSPRYKIIEKRQSVAFWCNPISGHATLYWYQQILGQGPKLLIQFQNNGVVDDSQLPKDRFSAERLKGVDSTLKIQPAKLEDSAVYLCASSEDRDEQYFGPGTRLTVT.

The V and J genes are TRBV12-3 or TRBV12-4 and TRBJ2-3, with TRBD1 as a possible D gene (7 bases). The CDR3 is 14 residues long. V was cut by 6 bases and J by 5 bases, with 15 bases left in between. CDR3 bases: TGTGCCAGCAGACTACAGGGGAGGTTAGATACGCAGTATTTT. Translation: CASRLQGRLDTQYF.

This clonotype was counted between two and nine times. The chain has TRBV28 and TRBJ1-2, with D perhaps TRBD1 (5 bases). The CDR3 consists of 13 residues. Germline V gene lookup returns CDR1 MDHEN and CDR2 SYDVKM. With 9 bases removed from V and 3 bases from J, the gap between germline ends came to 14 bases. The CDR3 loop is CASRRGGYYGYTF. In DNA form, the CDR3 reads TGTGCCAGTCGAAGGGGCGGATACTATGGCTACACCTTC.

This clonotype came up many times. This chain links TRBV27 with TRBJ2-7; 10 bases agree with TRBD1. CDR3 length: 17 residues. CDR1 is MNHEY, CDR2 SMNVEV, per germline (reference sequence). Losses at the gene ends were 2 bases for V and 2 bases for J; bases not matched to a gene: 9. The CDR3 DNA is TGTGCCAGCAGTTTAGGGGGGGGGGACAGGGGACCCTACGAGCAGTACTTC. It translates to CASSLGGGDRGPYEQYF.

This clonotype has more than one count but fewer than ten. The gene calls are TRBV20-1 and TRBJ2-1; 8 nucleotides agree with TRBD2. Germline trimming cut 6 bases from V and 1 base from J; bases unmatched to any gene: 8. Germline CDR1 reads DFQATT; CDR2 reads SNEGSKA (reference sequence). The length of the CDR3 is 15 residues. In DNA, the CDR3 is TGCAGTGCACCGCCGGGAGGGCCGTCCTACAATGAGCAGTTCTTC. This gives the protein CSAPPGGPSYNEQFF.

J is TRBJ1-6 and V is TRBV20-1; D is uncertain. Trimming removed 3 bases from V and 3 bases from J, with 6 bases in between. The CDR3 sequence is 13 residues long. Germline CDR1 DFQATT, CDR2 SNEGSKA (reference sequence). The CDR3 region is CSARPDYNSPLHF. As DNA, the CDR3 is TGCAGTGCTAGGCCGGACTATAATTCACCCCTCCACTTT.